These 3 T cell receptor beta chains originate from one sample sequenced in a study of STAT3 mutations in large granular lymphocyte leukemia. Findings of the study overall: In T-cell large granular lymphocyte leukemia, about half of patients showed multiple immunodominant subclonotypes.

Here immunoSEQ multiplex PCR was the method, and the copy in TCRdb shows in-frame clones only, minus some. The sample has 10,000 or so clones; 70% to 90% are singletons. The antigens for these receptors are not known. The source material was peripheral blood mononuclear cells. The source of these receptors is a man in his fifties or sixties with T-cell large granular lymphocyte leukemia. Some clones in this sample may be carry-over from other donors' samples.

The rearrangement links TRBV2 to TRBJ2-7, with D unclear. The CDR3 is made up of 17 amino acids. CDR1 and CDR2 (germline): SNHLY, FYNNEI. Between the trimmed V and J ends, which lost 6 bases and 2 bases, there was a span of 23 bases. CDR3 nucleotide sequence: TGTGCCAGCAGGAACCCTGGGATGGTAGTGGTGACCTACGAGCAGTACTTC. Its protein product is CASRNPGMVVVTYEQYF.

The gene calls are TRBV7-9 and TRBJ2-5, with a possible D match to TRBD2 (5 bases). V was pared by 0 bases and J by 2 bases, with 10 bases between. Germline lookup yields CDR1 SEHNR and CDR2 FQNEAQ (reference sequence). The CDR3 loop spans 15 amino acids. The CDR3 reads CASSLARRVQETQYF. In DNA form, the CDR3 reads TGTGCCAGCAGCTTAGCTAGGCGGGTACAAGAGACCCAGTACTTC.

The chain is built from TRBV7-9 and TRBJ2-2; 11 positions match TRBD2. The CDR3 is 16 amino acids. Germline trimming cut 4 bases from V and 7 bases from J; bases unmatched to any gene: 8. Per the germline V gene, CDR1 is SEHNR and CDR2 is FQNEAQ (reference sequence). Here the CDR3 DNA reads TGTGCCAGCAGCTCCCATAGCGGGAGGGCTATCGGGGAGCTGTTTTTT. This encodes CASSSHSGRAIGELFF. Full variable domain (missing parts from reference TRBV7-9 and TRBJ2-2): DTGVSQNPRHKITKRGQNVTFRCDPISEHNRLYWYRQTLGQGPEFLTYFQNEAQLEKSRLLSDRFSAERPKGSFSTLEIQRTEQGDSAMYLCASSSHSGRAIGELFFGEGSRLTVL.